Described below is a single TCR beta chain sequence and its context. Original data processing: The assay estimated nucleated cells by amplifying reference gene primers. Measured with immunoSEQ multiplex PCR; TCRdb has only the in-frame clones, and not every one. The V and J calls and clone size are taken from that table; D and trimming were inferred from the DNA. The table lists some 150,000 clones, around 84% of them singletons. Trimming removed 3 bases at V and 1 base at J, with 12 bases between. The germline V gene has CDR1 KGHSH and CDR2 LQKENI. The CDR3 consists of 15 residues. This specimen comes from a study of blood T cell repertoires in COVID-19. Study overall: COVID-19 samples from acute and convalescent phases originated in the United States, Italy and Spain.

The receptor was derived from a man in his 70s with acute or convalescent COVID-19. Sequencing used peripheral blood. The chain combines TRBV18 with TRBJ1-1; D not certain. CDR3 sequence: CASSPPGVRNTEAFF. For the CDR3, the DNA is TGTGCCAGCTCACCCCCGGGAGTTCGGAACACTGAAGCTTTCTTT.